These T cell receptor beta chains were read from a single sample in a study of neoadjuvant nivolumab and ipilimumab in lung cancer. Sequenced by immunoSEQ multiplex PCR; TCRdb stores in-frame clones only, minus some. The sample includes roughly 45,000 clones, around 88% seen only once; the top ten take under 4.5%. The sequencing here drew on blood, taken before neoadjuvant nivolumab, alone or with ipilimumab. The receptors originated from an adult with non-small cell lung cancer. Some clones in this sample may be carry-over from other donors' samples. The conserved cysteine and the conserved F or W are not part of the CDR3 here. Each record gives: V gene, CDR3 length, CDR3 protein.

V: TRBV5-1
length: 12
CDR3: ASSLQGYTTEAF

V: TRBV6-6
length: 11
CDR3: ASTGREHTEAF

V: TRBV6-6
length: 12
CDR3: ASSLGQMNTEAF

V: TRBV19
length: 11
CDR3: ASSNRAGYGYT

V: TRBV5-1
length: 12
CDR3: ASSLQASTDTQY

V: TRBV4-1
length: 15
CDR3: ASSHPPGTSDSYEQY

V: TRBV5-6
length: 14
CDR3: ASSFSRAVKEGEQY

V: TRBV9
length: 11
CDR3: AKISLVNQPQH

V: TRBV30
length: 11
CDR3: AWSVSLGNEQY

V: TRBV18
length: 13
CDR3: ASSPTSVSYNEQF

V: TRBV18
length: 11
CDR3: ASSPQGSYEQY

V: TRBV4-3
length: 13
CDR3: ASSQDTQRQETQY

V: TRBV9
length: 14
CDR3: ASSGTSLQGDYGYT

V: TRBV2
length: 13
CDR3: ASSGTGGGGQPQH

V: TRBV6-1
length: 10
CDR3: ASMEVTYEQY

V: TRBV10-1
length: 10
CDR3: ASSTGGTEAF

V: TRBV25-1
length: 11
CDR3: ASSGDGPRELF

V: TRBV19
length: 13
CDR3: ASRLGRANTGELF

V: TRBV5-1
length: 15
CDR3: ASSLGGAAPSTDTQY

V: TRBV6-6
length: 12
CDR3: ASSFGATNEKLF

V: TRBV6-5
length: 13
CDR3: ASSPRGGAKNIQY

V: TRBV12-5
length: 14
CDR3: ASGPPLTRSYNEQF

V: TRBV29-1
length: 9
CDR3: SVGRVETQY

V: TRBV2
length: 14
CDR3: ASSAGLAGFTDTQY

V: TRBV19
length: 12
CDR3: ASSIGQGNEKLF

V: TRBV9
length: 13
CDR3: ASSVGGSSTDTQY

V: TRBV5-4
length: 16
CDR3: ASSPSSVGAFSTDTQY

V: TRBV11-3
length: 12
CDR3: ASSSGPRAGELF

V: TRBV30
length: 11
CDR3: AWGQGNNQPQH

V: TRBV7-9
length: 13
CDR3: ASSSEGFYATEAF

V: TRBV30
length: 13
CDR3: AWSPGHSINYGYT

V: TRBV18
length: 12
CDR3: ASSPGQEAYEQY

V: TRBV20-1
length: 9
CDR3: SAGSDWEQF

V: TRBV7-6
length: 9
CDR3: AGGGVGGYT

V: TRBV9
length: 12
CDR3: ASSRGGSTYEQY

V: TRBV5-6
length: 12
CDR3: ASSFAQTSTEAF

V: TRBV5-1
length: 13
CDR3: ASSLTGTGANVLT

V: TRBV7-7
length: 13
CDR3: ASSLGLGASDTQY

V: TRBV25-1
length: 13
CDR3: ASSGEGVLTGELF

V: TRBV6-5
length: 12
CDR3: ATRAGGGGETQY

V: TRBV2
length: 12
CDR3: ASSVMDSVYGYT

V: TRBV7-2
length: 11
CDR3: ASSLRGRTEAF

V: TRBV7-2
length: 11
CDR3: ASSLGGKFEQF

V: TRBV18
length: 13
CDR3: ASSPPGGTYNEQF

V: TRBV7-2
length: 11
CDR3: ASSPGQGGTPF

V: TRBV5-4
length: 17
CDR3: ASSPPGLAGGARTGELF